This T cell receptor beta chain was captured by sequencing in a study of blood T cell repertoires in COVID-19. On the study more broadly: The United States, Italy and Spain were the sources of the acute and convalescent COVID-19 samples. T cells, B-cell-depleted T cells, or PBMCs provided the cDNA or gDNA that served as material.

The CDR3 sequence is 13 residues long. V lost 10 bases, J lost 2 bases, and 5 bases stayed unmatched. The germline V gene has CDR1 MNHEY and CDR2 SMNVEV (reference sequence). As originally analysed: Nucleated cell number was recorded as an estimate derived from reference gene primer amplification. Repertoires were generated with immunoSEQ multiplex PCR, while TCRdb's copy carries only in-frame clones and drops some. D and trimming were read from the DNA, whereas the V and J calls and clone size are those reported in that table. The table includes 60,000 to 65,000 clones, approximately 80% detected once.

Sequenced sample: peripheral blood. This TCR was recovered from a woman of 80 years or more with active or convalescent COVID-19. This chain links TRBV27 with TRBJ2-3; TRBD1 aligns across 8 bases. CDR3 coding DNA: TGTGCCATCTCGGACAGGGTCACAGATACGCAGTATTTT. Translated: CAISDRVTDTQYF.